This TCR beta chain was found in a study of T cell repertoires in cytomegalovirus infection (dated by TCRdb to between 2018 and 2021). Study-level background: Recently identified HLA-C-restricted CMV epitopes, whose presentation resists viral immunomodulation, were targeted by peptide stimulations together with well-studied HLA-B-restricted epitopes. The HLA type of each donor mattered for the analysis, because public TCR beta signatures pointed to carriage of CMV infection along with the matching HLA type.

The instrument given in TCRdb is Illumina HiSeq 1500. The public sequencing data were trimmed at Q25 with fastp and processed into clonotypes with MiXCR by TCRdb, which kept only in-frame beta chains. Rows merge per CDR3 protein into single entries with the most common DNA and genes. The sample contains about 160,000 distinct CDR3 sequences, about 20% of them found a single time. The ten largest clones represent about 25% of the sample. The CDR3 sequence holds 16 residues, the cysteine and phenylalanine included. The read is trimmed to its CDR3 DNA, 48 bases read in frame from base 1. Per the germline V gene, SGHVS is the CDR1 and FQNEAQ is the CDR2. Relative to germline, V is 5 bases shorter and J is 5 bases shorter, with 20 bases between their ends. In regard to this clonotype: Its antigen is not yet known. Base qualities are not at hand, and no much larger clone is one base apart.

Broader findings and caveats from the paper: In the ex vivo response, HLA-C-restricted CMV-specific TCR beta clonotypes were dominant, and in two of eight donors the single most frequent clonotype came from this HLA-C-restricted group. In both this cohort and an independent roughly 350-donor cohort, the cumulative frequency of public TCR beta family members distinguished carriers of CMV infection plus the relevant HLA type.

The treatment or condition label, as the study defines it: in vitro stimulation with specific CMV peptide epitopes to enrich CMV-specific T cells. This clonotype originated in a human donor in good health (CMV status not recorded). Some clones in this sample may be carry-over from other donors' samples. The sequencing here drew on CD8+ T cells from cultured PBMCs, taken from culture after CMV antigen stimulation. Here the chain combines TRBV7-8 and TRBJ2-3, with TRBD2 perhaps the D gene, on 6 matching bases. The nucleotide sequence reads TGTGCCAGCAGCCGAAATATCGGCGGGGCCCGAGATACGCAGTATTTT. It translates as CASSRNIGGARDTQYF.